A single sample is the source of the 18 T cell receptor beta chains below, sequenced in a study of T cell changes during pregnancy in multiple sclerosis. Measured with immunoSEQ multiplex PCR; TCRdb has only the in-frame clones, and not every one. This table has about 70,000 clones, over 90% appearing once. The sequencing here drew on CD4+ T cells from peripheral blood mononuclear cells, taken after pregnancy. The source is a female donor with multiple sclerosis, enrolled in a pregnancy study.

The chain couples TRBV18 to TRBJ2-1; 11 bases match TRBD2. The J segment lost 6 bases and the V segment lost 1 base, leaving 11 bases of the junction unmatched. This CDR3 has 18 amino acids. The germline V gene encodes CDR1 KGHSH and CDR2 LQKENI. CDR3 in amino acids: CASSPLDTSGSHRNEQFF. For the CDR3, the DNA is TGTGCCAGCTCACCACTGGATACTAGCGGGAGTCACCGCAATGAGCAGTTCTTC.

The gene calls are TRBV10-3 and TRBJ2-3, with TRBD2 identical over 15 bases. J lost 1 base, V lost 2 bases, and 7 bases had no gene match. The CDR3 loop spans 19 amino acids. Germline V gene data show CDR1 as ENHRY and CDR2 as SYGVKD. DNA for the CDR3: TGTGCCATCAGTGAGAGGACTAGCGGGAGGGCGGGGGGCACAGATACGCAGTATTTT. Protein product: CAISERTSGRAGGTDTQYF.

V is TRBV5-1 and J is TRBJ2-2; D gene uncertain. The CDR3 is 16 residues long. Germline CDR1 and CDR2: SGHRS and YFSETQ. The ends were cut back, 0 bases at V and 1 base at J, with 10 bases in the middle. The CDR3 is CASSLGTTGNTGELFF. The CDR3 DNA sequence: TGCGCCAGCAGCTTGGGTACCACCGGGAACACCGGGGAGCTGTTTTTT.

The chain links TRBV6-6 to TRBJ2-3, with 10 bases that match TRBD2. This CDR3 has 15 amino acids. Germline CDR1 reads MNHNY; CDR2 reads SVGAGI (reference sequence). J gave up 3 bases and V 2 bases, and 2 bases lay outside the gene matches. CDR3 nucleotide sequence: TGTGCCAGCAGTTACGGACTAGCGGTGACAGATACGCAGTATTTT. This codes for CASSYGLAVTDTQYF.

The chain recombines TRBV4-2 with TRBJ1-1; D call uncertain. V was clipped by 0 bases and J by 5 bases, with 16 bases between them. Germline V CDR1 and CDR2: LGHNA, YNFKEQ. This CDR3 spans 16 amino acids. The CDR3 DNA follows: TGTGCCAGCAGCCAAGATCCGGGTAAGTCGGGGACTGAAGCTTTCTTT. This gives the protein CASSQDPGKSGTEAFF.

V is TRBV15 and J is TRBJ2-2; tentative D call: TRBD1 (6 bases). This CDR3 region has 15 residues. Germline loops: CDR1 LNHNV, CDR2 YYDKDF (reference sequence). Trimming took 5 bases from V and 4 from J, leaving 14 bases between them. CDR3 DNA sequence: TGTGCCACCAGCCCTTTGGACAGCCCCACCGGGGAGCTGTTTTTT. Translating it yields CATSPLDSPTGELFF.

The CDR3 DNA sequence: TGTGCCAGCAGCTGGCAGCGCAACACTGAAGCTTTCTTT. Protein product: CASSWQRNTEAFF. V is TRBV5-4 and J is TRBJ1-1, with unresolved D. Looked up from germline, CDR1 is SGHNT and CDR2 is YYREEE (reference sequence). CDR3 size: 13 residues. The V gene lost 3 bases and the J gene lost 2 bases, with 8 bases spanning the gap.

The V and J genes are TRBV6-1 and TRBJ2-7, with TRBD2 matching over 10 bases. CDR1 and CDR2 (germline): MNHNS, SASEGT. Losses at the gene ends were 4 bases for V and 4 bases for J; bases not matched to a gene: 10. The CDR3 sequence is 16 residues long. CDR3 region: CASSASTSGHSYEQYF. CDR3 DNA: TGTGCCAGCAGTGCTTCGACTAGCGGGCACAGTTACGAGCAGTACTTC.

V is TRBV30 and J is TRBJ1-6; D ambiguous. CDR1 and CDR2 from the germline V gene are GTSNPN and SVGIG (reference sequence). The CDR3 extends over 15 amino acids. V lost 3 bases and J lost 4, with 13 bases in between. In DNA, the CDR3 is TGTGCCTGGAGCTCCACGGGAGCTTATAATTCACCCCTCCACTTT. This sequence encodes CAWSSTGAYNSPLHF.

The CDR3 nucleotides read TGTGCCAGCAGCCAAGATACTGGCGGGAGTAGGGCTTACGAGCAGTACTTC. This translates into CASSQDTGGSRAYEQYF. V and J are TRBV4-2 and TRBJ2-7, with 7 bases matching TRBD2. V shed 0 bases and J 4 bases; nucleotides not matched to a gene: 12. The germline CDR1 and CDR2 sequences are LGHNA and YNFKEQ. This CDR3 has 17 amino acids.

V gene TRBV5-4 combines with J gene TRBJ2-3; D is ambiguous. The CDR3 has 11 residues. With 7 bases removed from V and 0 bases from J, the gap between germline ends came to 3 bases. CDR1 and CDR2 (germline): SGHNT, YYREEE (reference sequence). The CDR3 sequence is CASSSTDTQYF. CDR3 coding DNA: TGTGCCAGCTCGAGCACAGATACGCAGTATTTT.

The rearrangement uses TRBV7-3 and TRBJ2-2, with TRBD2 identical over 9 bases. The CDR3 totals 17 residues. The germline CDR1 and CDR2 sequences are SGHTA and FQGTGA. V dropped 1 base and J dropped 3; count of bases not matched to a gene: 6. This CDR3 reads CASSLMAGGPDTGELFF. The CDR3 bases are TGTGCCAGCAGCTTAATGGCGGGAGGGCCGGACACCGGGGAGCTGTTTTTT.

This chain uses TRBV11-3 with TRBJ1-1; D is possibly TRBD1 (5 bases). The V end was cut by 6 bases, the J end by 1 base, with 9 bases between. The CDR3 sequence is 13 residues long. CDR1 is SGHNT, CDR2 YENEEA, per germline. CDR3: CASSFDRNTEAFF. The CDR3, as DNA: TGTGCCAGCAGTTTCGACAGGAACACTGAAGCTTTCTTT.

V gene TRBV5-1 combines with J gene TRBJ1-3; possibly TRBD1 for D (5 bases). There are 16 residues in the CDR3. With 4 bases removed from V and 0 bases from J, the gap between germline ends came to 14 bases. Germline lookup yields CDR1 SGHRS and CDR2 YFSETQ. The CDR3 sequence: CASSVDTTFSGNTIYF. The CDR3 DNA is TGCGCCAGCAGCGTGGACACGACTTTCTCTGGAAACACCATATATTTT.

V and J are TRBV6-1 and TRBJ1-5; possibly TRBD1 for D (5 bases). The CDR3 is 15 amino acids. Per the germline V gene, CDR1 is MNHNS and CDR2 is SASEGT. Deletions cut 5 bases from V and 0 bases from J, with 11 bases between. In DNA form, the CDR3 reads TGTGCCAGCAGTTGGACACCGGATAGCAATCAGCCCCAGCATTTT. Translating gives CASSWTPDSNQPQHF.

The chain joins TRBV28 to TRBJ1-2; D unclear. Trimming cost V 3 bases and J 7 bases, with 9 bases left between them. Looked up from germline, CDR1 is MDHEN and CDR2 is SYDVKM. This CDR3 is built from 12 residues. Here the CDR3 DNA reads TGTGCCAGCAGTTTTCGTGGCCTTGGCTACACCTTC. Translation: CASSFRGLGYTF.

The chain couples TRBV2 to TRBJ2-5, with a weak D call TRBD1 (6 bases). Germline assignment: CDR1 SNHLY and CDR2 FYNNEI. Trimming left V 4 bases short and J 0 bases short, with 6 bases between. CDR3 size: 13 residues. The CDR3 is CASSGDNQETQYF. The CDR3 nucleotides are TGTGCCAGCAGTGGGGACAACCAAGAGACCCAGTACTTC.

This chain joins TRBV7-8 and TRBJ1-5; 8 positions match TRBD1. Germline CDR1 reads SGHVS; CDR2 reads FQNEAQ. After removal of 6 bases from V and 4 bases from J, the junction contained 5 bases not matched to a gene. The CDR3 sequence is 14 residues long. The CDR3, as DNA: TGTGCCAGCAGTTATGGGACAGGAAATCAGCCCCAGCATTTT. It specifies CASSYGTGNQPQHF.